This T cell receptor (beta chain) was retrieved from a study of cytomegalovirus exposure and HLA in healthy donors. Germline lookup yields CDR1 SGDLS and CDR2 YYNGEE. The CDR3 extends over 15 amino acids. V was trimmed by 0 bases and J by 4 bases, leaving 13 bases between them. A word on this clone: Its antigen remains unidentified.

PCR primers comprised 60 Vbeta and 13 Jbeta primers. The table came from immunoSEQ multiplex PCR; TCRdb's copy has only in-frame clones and leaves some out. The sample consists of under 110,000 clones, about 80% of them appearing once. Whole-study results and caveats: Relative to the approximately 630-donor mean, N-insertions were reportedly fewer in an Asian-associated ancestry cluster in a later analysis. TCR beta V segments were, for the most part, productive about 87% or about 30% of the time in an earlier analysis.

The sequence was collected from a man aged 35 to 55 in good health and CMV-seronegative. The rearrangement uses TRBV9 and TRBJ2-5, with D possibly TRBD2 on 6 matching bases. The sequenced sample was PBMCs. The CDR3 region is CASSVEASEGETQYF. CDR3 DNA sequence: TGTGCCAGCAGCGTAGAAGCTAGCGAGGGAGAGACCCAGTACTTC.